One and the same sample provided the 8 T cell receptor beta chains below, sequenced in a study of Ad26.COV2.S vaccination and SARS-CoV-2 variants (dated by TCRdb to about 2021). The sample's treatment or condition, from its label and the paper: roughly 19 received Ad26.COV2.S at low or high dose, single or two shots; roughly 5 received placebo; per-sample allocation not given. Repertoires of vaccine and placebo recipients were sequenced from samples collected on day 63 after the first injection. The library was generated by the immunoSEQ multiplex PCR assay. This immuneACCESS table, as held by TCRdb, lists in-frame sequences with V and J called but not all clones. Of the missing ones, under half trace to an unresolved V gene in checked studies; the others have no known cause. The sample table holds 350,000 to 450,000 clones, of which approximately 91% were seen once. Around 1.9% of the sample lies in the top ten.

Sample: peripheral blood, taken in a trial of Ad26.COV2.S vaccine versus placebo. All receptors derive from a person aged 18-60 years who received the Ad26.COV2.S COVID-19 vaccine or a placebo.

This clone was counted a single time. This chain connects TRBV9 to TRBJ2-1; D possibly uses TRBD1 or TRBD2 (5 bases each). This CDR3 has 14 amino acids. Germline V gene lookup returns CDR1 SGDLS and CDR2 YYNGEE. V was clipped by 0 bases and J by 5 bases, with 9 bases between them. CDR3 amino acids: CASSVDGTDNEQFF. Written as DNA, the CDR3 is TGTGCCAGCAGCGTAGACGGGACCGACAATGAGCAGTTCTTC.

This chain connects TRBV5-4 to TRBJ1-5; 10 bases map to TRBD1. Germline V gives CDR1 SGHNT, CDR2 YYREEE (reference sequence). V lost 5 bases, J lost 7 bases, and 6 bases stayed unmatched. The CDR3 consists of 14 residues. The CDR3 sequence: CASRGGTGDQPQHF. CDR3 nucleotide sequence: TGTGCCAGCAGGGGTGGGACAGGGGACCAGCCCCAGCATTTT.

The chain employs TRBV27 and TRBJ2-5; D gene ambiguous. V shed 5 bases and J shed 0 bases, with 13 bases lying between them. CDR3 length: 15 amino acids. From germline, CDR1 is MNHEY and CDR2 SMNVEV (reference sequence). In DNA, the CDR3 is TGTGCCAGCAGTCTCCGACTGTCGTACCAAGAGACCCAGTACTTC. This sequence encodes CASSLRLSYQETQYF.

This clone has only one observation. Additional DNA sequences in this sample encode the identical CDR3. V usage is TRBV10-3 and J usage is TRBJ1-2; D is unresolved. The CDR3 loop spans 12 amino acids. Trimming cost V 0 bases and J 5 bases, with 4 bases left between them. The germline V gene encodes CDR1 ENHRY and CDR2 SYGVKD. DNA for the CDR3: TGTGCCATCAGTGAGTCTGGGTATGGCTACACCTTC. Its protein is CAISESGYGYTF.

CDR3 sequence reads: CASSSEEGGNEKLFF. The DNA of the CDR3 is TGTGCCAGCAGTTCTGAAGAGGGGGGTAATGAAAAACTGTTTTTT. The chain couples TRBV28 to TRBJ1-4, with a tentative D call TRBD1 (6 bases). Germline V gene sequence: CDR1 MDHEN, CDR2 SYDVKM. V dropped 4 bases and J dropped 4 bases, with 13 bases sitting between them. The CDR3 is made up of 15 amino acids.

The chain carries TRBV6-4 and TRBJ2-2, with 8 bases that match TRBD1. The CDR3 is made up of 15 amino acids. V lost 6 bases, J lost 2 bases, and 5 bases stayed unmatched. From germline, CDR1 is MRHNA and CDR2 SNTAGT. The DNA for the CDR3 is TGTGCCAGCAGAAACGGACAGGGCAACACCGGGGAGCTGTTTTTT. Translation: CASRNGQGNTGELFF.

The chain combines TRBV27 with TRBJ2-3; 11 bases fit TRBD2. The CDR3 contains 13 residues. Trimming cost V 5 bases and J 5 bases; bases outside gene matches: 0. CDR1 and CDR2 (germline): MNHEY, SMNVEV (reference sequence). The CDR3 coding sequence is TGTGCCAGCAGTGGGACTAGCGGAGATACGCAGTATTTT. This codes for CASSGTSGDTQYF.

The chain recombines TRBV15 with TRBJ2-5; TRBD2 matches 8 bases. Germline loops: CDR1 LNHNV, CDR2 YYDKDF (reference sequence). The junction had 6 bases not matched to a gene; V was cut back by 5 bases and J by 1 base. There are 15 residues in the CDR3. The CDR3 nucleotides are TGTGCCACCAGCCGGGGGGGGTTCGGCCAAGAGACCCAGTACTTC. Translated, it gives CATSRGGFGQETQYF.